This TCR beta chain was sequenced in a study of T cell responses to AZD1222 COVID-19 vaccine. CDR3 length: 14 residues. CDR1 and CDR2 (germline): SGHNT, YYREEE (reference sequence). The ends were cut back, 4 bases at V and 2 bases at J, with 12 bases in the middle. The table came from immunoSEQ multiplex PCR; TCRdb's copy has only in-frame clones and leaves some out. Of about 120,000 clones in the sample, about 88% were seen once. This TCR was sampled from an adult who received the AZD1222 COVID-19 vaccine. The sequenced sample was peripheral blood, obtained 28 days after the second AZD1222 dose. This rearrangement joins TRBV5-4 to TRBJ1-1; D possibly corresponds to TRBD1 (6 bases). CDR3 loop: CASSRRGLNTEAFF. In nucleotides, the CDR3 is TGTGCCAGCAGCCGCAGGGGCCTCAACACTGAAGCTTTCTTT.